The rows below give T cell receptor beta chains drawn from one sample of a study of shared clonotypes between healthy human individuals. The repertoire was sequenced with immunoSEQ multiplex PCR; TCRdb's copy has only in-frame clones and lacks some. The table records roughly 640,000 clones, about 97% of them present only once. The specimen was naive CD4+ T cells sorted from blood. The receptors stem from a woman aged 25-40 years in good health. The CDR3 runs from the conserved cysteine through the conserved F or W. Fields, in order: CDR3 length, V gene, clone size, CDR3 protein. For some rows the clone size is stated as once, few or many, or as a class when expanded; others skip it.

length: 17
V: TRBV15
size: .
CDR3: CATSGNRGRATNEKLFF

length: 14
V: TRBV19
size: .
CDR3: CASSIEAGNYEQYF

length: 15
V: TRBV7-2
size: .
CDR3: CASSFLPGPNYGYTF

length: 16
V: TRBV5-8
size: .
CDR3: CASSLGQGYSGNTIYF

length: 14
V: TRBV7-9
size: .
CDR3: CASSPTVWDTEAFF

length: 11
V: TRBV28
size: .
CDR3: CASSRNQPQHF

length: 15
V: TRBV21-1
size: .
CDR3: CASADFRGKKGEQYF

length: 13
V: TRBV10-1
size: .
CDR3: CASSDPPGDTQYF

length: 18
V: TRBV15
size: .
CDR3: CATSRDLLGPGGNSPLHF

length: 14
V: TRBV7-9
size: .
CDR3: CASSLAELRTEAFF

length: 17
V: TRBV7-8
size: .
CDR3: CASSRDRALNGRTEAFF

length: 12
V: TRBV6-5
size: .
CDR3: CASSAGFQGYTF

length: 14
V: TRBV19
size: once
CDR3: CASSVQGARETQYF

length: 13
V: TRBV7-2
size: .
CDR3: CASSFGGNYGYTF

length: 16
V: TRBV7-2
size: .
CDR3: CASSFGLAGGTDTQYF

length: 16
V: TRBV2
size: .
CDR3: CASRYITGIATDTQYF

length: 17
V: TRBV14
size: .
CDR3: CASSQALRDVGANVLTF

length: 17
V: TRBV28
size: .
CDR3: CASSSPPGTTSSYEQYF